One and the same sample provided the 24 T cell receptor beta chains below, sequenced in a study of T cell responses to AZD1222 COVID-19 vaccine. Clones were sequenced by immunoSEQ multiplex PCR, and TCRdb holds only the in-frame ones, with some missing. The repertoire has 150,000 or so clones, over 85% of them found once; the top ten carry approximately 20%. Source: peripheral blood, taken on day 0 of AZD1222 vaccination. The receptors derive from an adult in good health.

This chain uses TRBV3-1 (or the pseudogene TRBV3-2) with TRBJ2-5; 9 nucleotides agree with TRBD2. The germline V gene has CDR1 LGHDT and CDR2 YNNKEL (reference sequence). V was clipped by 5 bases and J by 0 bases; unmatched bases: 4. The CDR3 length is 15 residues. The CDR3 sequence is CASSVAGANQETQYF. CDR3 in DNA: TGTGCCAGCAGCGTAGCGGGGGCCAACCAAGAGACCCAGTACTTC.

This sequence joins TRBV30 and TRBJ2-3; maybe TRBD1 (5 bases). The V gene lost 1 base and the J gene lost 1 base, with 9 bases spanning the gap. Germline assignment: CDR1 GTSNPN and CDR2 SVGIG (reference sequence). This CDR3 region has 14 residues. The CDR3 loop reads CAWSGGQGTDTQYF. The CDR3 bases are TGTGCCTGGAGTGGGGGCCAGGGCACAGATACGCAGTATTTT.

The chain links TRBV2 to TRBJ1-2; possibly TRBD1 for D (6 bases). Trimming left V 8 bases short and J 8 bases short, with 15 bases between. Germline V lookup: CDR1 SNHLY, CDR2 FYNNEI. This CDR3 comprises 12 residues. The CDR3 bases are TGTGCCAGCGCCTCACAGGGCTACGGCTACACCTTC. Residues: CASASQGYGYTF.

The V call is TRBV7-6, the J call TRBJ2-5; the D gene could be TRBD1 or TRBD2 (7 bases each). V shed 5 bases and J shed 2 bases, with 18 bases lying between them. This CDR3 comprises 16 residues. Looked up from germline, CDR1 is SGHVS and CDR2 is FNYEAQ. The CDR3 DNA reads as TGTGCCAGCAGCCTCAGGGGGGGCCTCTTACAAGAGACCCAGTACTTC. It yields the protein CASSLRGGLLQETQYF.

The rearrangement joins TRBV14 to TRBJ1-2; 10 bases are shared with TRBD1. Germline lookup yields CDR1 SGHDN and CDR2 FVKESK. The CDR3 spans 15 residues. Losses at the gene ends were 5 bases for V and 0 bases for J; bases not matched to a gene: 3. CDR3 nucleotides: TGTGCCAGCAGCTACGGGACAGGGGCTAACTATGGCTACACCTTC. Translating it yields CASSYGTGANYGYTF.

This chain uses TRBV7-3 with TRBJ2-2, with 7 bases fitting TRBD1. V shed 9 bases and J 1 base; nucleotides not matched to a gene: 8. Germline values: CDR1 SGHTA, CDR2 FQGTGA. This CDR3 has 15 residues. The chain's CDR3 is CASRSGTVNTGELFF. The CDR3 bases are TGTGCCAGTCGATCCGGGACAGTGAACACCGGGGAGCTGTTTTTT.

V is TRBV12-3 or TRBV12-4 and J is TRBJ2-7; either TRBD1 or TRBD2 may fit D (5 bases each). With 7 bases removed from V and 6 bases from J, the gap between germline ends came to 16 bases. CDR3 length: 13 residues. The CDR3 sequence: CASTVRGSVEQYF. CDR3 DNA sequence: TGTGCCAGCACCGTGAGGGGTTCGGTCGAGCAGTACTTC.

This clone showed up just once. The V and J genes are TRBV6-1 and TRBJ1-6; D not certain. Trimming took off 1 base at V and 3 bases at J, with 7 bases between the two ends. The V gene's germline CDR1 is MNHNS and CDR2 SASEGT. The CDR3 covers 15 residues. This CDR3 reads CASSEVGLYNSPLHF. CDR3 bases: TGTGCCAGCAGTGAAGTTGGTCTCTATAATTCACCCCTCCACTTT.

The chain carries TRBV9 and TRBJ2-7, with 8 bases fitting TRBD1. The CDR3 sequence is 15 residues long. Germline-derived CDR1 and CDR2 are SGDLS and YYNGEE. J was trimmed by 5 bases and V by 0 bases; bases with no gene match: 7. The DNA for the CDR3 is TGTGCCAGCAGCGTAGGACAGGGGCCGGGGAACGAGCAGTACTTC. The encoded protein is CASSVGQGPGNEQYF.

This clone was seen once. The rearrangement joins TRBV6-4 to TRBJ2-7, with D hard to call. CDR3 length: 15 amino acids. The germline V gene has CDR1 MRHNA and CDR2 SNTAGT. V dropped 7 bases and J dropped 2 bases, with 18 bases sitting between them. This CDR3 reads CASTAPSGQAYEQYF. In nucleotides, the CDR3 is TGTGCCAGCACTGCCCCCTCTGGGCAAGCCTACGAGCAGTACTTC.

This clone was detected only once. The chain joins TRBV5-1 to TRBJ2-5; tentative D call: TRBD2 (7 bases). From germline, CDR1 is SGHRS and CDR2 YFSETQ. The CDR3 is 13 residues long. The V end lost 6 bases, the J end lost 4 bases, and 13 bases lay between the germline ends. CDR3 sequence: CASTTGGGETQYF. The CDR3 DNA is TGCGCCAGCACAACGGGGGGCGGAGAGACCCAGTACTTC.

The chain carries TRBV30 and TRBJ2-7; 10 bases are shared with TRBD1. This CDR3 contains 13 residues. Germline V gene sequence: CDR1 GTSNPN, CDR2 SVGIG (reference sequence). J gave up 5 bases and V 5 bases, and 6 bases lay outside the gene matches. The CDR3 DNA is TGTGCCTGGGTCCGGGACAGGGGCCACGAGCAGTACTTC. Protein sequence: CAWVRDRGHEQYF.

This chain's CDR3 is CASSSAGGGNQPQHF. The CDR3 nucleotides are TGTGCCAGCAGCTCCGCGGGGGGGGGCAATCAGCCCCAGCATTTT. This sequence joins TRBV7-9 and TRBJ1-5; perhaps TRBD1 as D (5 bases). Germline CDR1 and CDR2: SEHNR and FQNEAQ (reference sequence). The CDR3 extends over 15 amino acids. V was pared by 4 bases and J by 2 bases, with 12 bases between. Supplemented by reference TRBV7-9 and TRBJ1-5, the full variable domain reads DTGVSQNPRHKITKRGQNVTFRCDPISEHNRLYWYRQTLGQGPEFLTYFQNEAQLEKSRLLSDRFSAERPKGSFSTLEIQRTEQGDSAMYLCASSSAGGGNQPQHFGDGTRLSIL.

This clone was seen a single time. V is TRBV7-3 and J is TRBJ2-3; D uncertain. The germline V and J ends were trimmed by 4 bases and 6 bases, with 11 bases remaining between them. Per germline, CDR1 SGHTA and CDR2 FQGTGA. This CDR3 spans 13 amino acids. The CDR3 DNA sequence: TGTGCCAGCAGCTCCTCCCGGTGGGATACGCAGTATTTT. Protein product: CASSSSRWDTQYF.

The chain recombines TRBV19 with TRBJ1-1; D uncertain. CDR3 size: 13 residues. Trimming cost V 6 bases and J 1 base, with 9 bases left between them. The germline V gene has CDR1 LNHDA and CDR2 SQIVND (reference sequence). CDR3 in amino acids: CASSNRPNTEAFF. CDR3 sequence (DNA): TGTGCCAGTAGCAACAGACCGAACACTGAAGCTTTCTTT. The entire variable domain, with the rest obtained from reference TRBV19 and TRBJ1-1, is as follows: DGGITQSPKYLFRKEGQNVTLSCEQNLNHDAMYWYRQDPGQGLRLIYYSQIVNDFQKGDIAEGYSVSREKKESFPLTVTSAQKNPTAFYLCASSNRPNTEAFFGQGTRLTVV.

This chain links TRBV18 with TRBJ2-2; no clear D gene. This CDR3 has 12 residues. Germline V lookup: CDR1 KGHSH, CDR2 LQKENI. V dropped 6 bases and J dropped 7 bases, with 9 bases sitting between them. The CDR3, as DNA: TGTGCCAGCTCGCTCAGAGGCGGGGAGCTGTTTTTT. Translation: CASSLRGGELFF.

The rearrangement links TRBV6-5 to TRBJ1-1, with D maybe TRBD1 (6 bases). Germline V gene sequence: CDR1 MNHEY, CDR2 SVGAGI. Trimming took 5 bases from V and 3 from J, leaving 16 bases between them. This CDR3 is 15 amino acids long. As DNA, the CDR3 is TGTGCCAGCAGTAATTCAGGGGTCCGACACACTGAAGCTTTCTTT. It translates to CASSNSGVRHTEAFF.

This chain uses TRBV6-2 or TRBV6-3 with TRBJ1-5; a possible D gene is TRBD1 (5 bases). The ends were cut back, 4 bases at V and 0 bases at J, with 19 bases in the middle. This CDR3 region has 18 residues. Germline V lookup: CDR1 MNHEY, CDR2 SVGEGT. DNA of the CDR3: TGTGCCAGCAGTTTCGATCCTCAAAAACAGGTTAGCAATCAGCCCCAGCATTTT. The encoded protein is CASSFDPQKQVSNQPQHF.

The J gene is TRBJ1-2, the V gene TRBV7-2; D might be TRBD1 (6 bases). Germline CDR1 is SGHTA and CDR2 is FQGNSA. Trimming cost V 2 bases and J 2 bases, with 12 bases left between them. The length of the CDR3 is 15 residues. In DNA, the CDR3 is TGTGCCAGCAGCTTATCTTGGAGGGGGAACTATGGCTACACCTTC. This sequence encodes CASSLSWRGNYGYTF.

This clone is a singleton in its sample. The chain recombines TRBV5-6 with TRBJ1-2, with TRBD1 as a possible D gene (6 bases). CDR3 length: 15 residues. CDR1 and CDR2 from the germline V gene are SGHDT and YYEEEE. Trimming stripped 10 bases from V and 4 bases from J, with 23 bases between. Here the CDR3 DNA reads TGTGCCTCCAACCTTGGAGACTTCAGGGGCTATGGCTACACCTTC. Its translation is CASNLGDFRGYGYTF.

The CDR3 here is CAISDLGGGGNQPQHF. The DNA of the CDR3 is TGTGCCATCAGTGACCTGGGGGGCGGGGGCAATCAGCCCCAGCATTTT. The rearrangement joins TRBV10-3 to TRBJ1-5; possibly TRBD1 for D (6 bases). Germline loops: CDR1 ENHRY, CDR2 SYGVKD. The CDR3 covers 16 residues. V was clipped by 3 bases and J by 2 bases, with 14 bases between them.

This clone was picked up one time. The chain combines TRBV10-3 with TRBJ2-2, with 7 bases aligning to TRBD1. This CDR3 has 14 amino acids. V gave up 4 bases and J gave up 8 bases; unmatched junction bases: 7. Looked up from germline, CDR1 is ENHRY and CDR2 is SYGVKD. This CDR3 is CAISGLDREGELFF. The CDR3 DNA is TGTGCCATCAGTGGATTAGACAGGGAGGGGGAGCTGTTTTTT.

The chain couples TRBV7-8 to TRBJ2-7; TRBD2 matches at 9 bases. V trimming: 1 base; J trimming: 2 bases; junction bases outside the gene matches: 3. CDR1 is SGHVS, CDR2 FQNEAQ, per germline. The CDR3 runs to 15 residues. CDR3 sequence (DNA): TGTGCCAGCAGCTTAGTTCAGCGGGAGGCCTACGAGCAGTACTTC. Amino acids: CASSLVQREAYEQYF. The full variable domain, rest sourced from reference TRBV7-8 and TRBJ2-7, is GAGVSQSPRYKVAKRGQDVALRCDPISGHVSLFWYQQALGQGPEFLTYFQNEAQLDKSGLPSDRFFAERPEGSVSTLKIQRTQQEDSAVYLCASSLVQREAYEQYFGPGTRLTVT.

CDR3 sequence: CASSQDYDRLNYGYTF. CDR3 DNA sequence: TGCGCCAGCAGCCAAGATTATGACCGTCTTAACTATGGCTACACCTTC. This sequence joins TRBV4-3 and TRBJ1-2; no clear D gene. V lost 0 bases and J 1 base, leaving 12 bases between the germline ends. Germline V CDR1 and CDR2: LGHNA, YSLEER. This CDR3 is 16 amino acids long.